The next 30 T cell receptor beta chains were all read from a single sample in a study of CD8+ T cells in alopecia areata. The authors extracted RNA and reverse transcribed it into cDNA as the sequencing template. Sequenced by immunoSEQ multiplex PCR; TCRdb stores in-frame clones only, minus some. The table has 200,000 or so clones, over 45% seen once; the top ten hold 5.5%. Stated treatment: oral pan-JAK inhibitor, 5-10 mg twice daily. The specimen was CD4+ T cells sorted from blood, collected at week 24, from a patient treated with tofacitinib. The receptor source for this set is a human donor with alopecia areata.

This clone was recorded only once. The chain couples TRBV9 to TRBJ2-3; possibly TRBD1 or TRBD2 for D (5 bases each). The CDR3 runs 14 residues. Trimming removed 8 bases at V and 2 bases at J, with 15 bases between. Germline V gene data show CDR1 as SGDLS and CDR2 as YYNGEE. CDR3 in DNA: TGTGCCAGTAGCCCGGGGACGCACACAGATACGCAGTATTTT. Residues: CASSPGTHTDTQYF.

The rearrangement uses TRBV29-1 and TRBJ1-5, with 7 bases aligning to TRBD1. Germline values: CDR1 SQVTM, CDR2 ANQGSEA. The V gene end was trimmed by 5 bases and the J gene end by 7 bases; junction bases not matched to a gene: 8. The CDR3 loop spans 13 amino acids. CDR3: CSVLTGTGQPQHF. The CDR3 region has the DNA TGCAGCGTTCTGACAGGGACGGGACAGCCCCAGCATTTT.

The chain employs TRBV5-1 and TRBJ1-4; weak D call: TRBD1 (6 bases). In germline, CDR1 is SGHRS, CDR2 YFSETQ. V gave up 3 bases and J gave up 3 bases, with 9 bases separating them. The CDR3 loop spans 14 amino acids. The CDR3, as DNA: TGCGCCAGCAGCTGGACAGCCTCTAATGAAAAACTGTTTTTT. Protein product: CASSWTASNEKLFF.

The chain has TRBV4-1 and TRBJ2-7, with D perhaps TRBD1 (6 bases). Germline CDR1 is MGHRA and CDR2 is YSYEKL. V lost 0 bases, J lost 6 bases, and 18 bases lay in between. The length of the CDR3 is 16 residues. The CDR3 DNA reads as TGCGCCAGCAGCCAAGACAGGGCAGGGGATGCCAGCGAGCAGTACTTC. Its protein product is CASSQDRAGDASEQYF.

Comments on this clone: This same CDR3 is encoded by further DNA sequences in the sample. CDR3 loop: CAWSVQGNQPQHF. The CDR3 DNA follows: TGTGCCTGGAGTGTACAAGGGAATCAGCCCCAGCATTTT. This sequence joins TRBV30 and TRBJ1-5; no reliable D call. CDR3 length: 13 amino acids. CDR1 GTSNPN and CDR2 SVGIG come from the germline V gene (reference sequence). Deletions cut 0 bases from V and 4 bases from J, with 7 bases between. The whole variable domain, remainder taken from reference TRBV30 and TRBJ1-5, is SQTIHQWPATLVQPVGSPLSLECTVEGTSNPNLYWYRQAAGRGLQLLFYSVGIGQISSEVPQNLSASRPQDRQFILSSKKLLLSDSGFYLCAWSVQGNQPQHFGDGTRLSIL.

The chain combines TRBV29-1 with TRBJ1-2, with D perhaps TRBD1 (6 bases). The CDR3 length is 13 residues. CDR1 and CDR2 (germline): SQVTM, ANQGSEA. CDR3 in amino acids: CAGQGPQGSGYTF. CDR3 nucleotide sequence: TGCGCAGGGCAGGGGCCTCAGGGAAGTGGCTACACCTTC.

This clone was seen only a few times. The chain links TRBV6-4 to TRBJ1-1, with a tentative D call TRBD1 (5 bases). The germline V and J ends were trimmed by 4 bases and 5 bases, with 11 bases remaining between them. The CDR3 loop spans 13 amino acids. Germline V gives CDR1 MRHNA, CDR2 SNTAGT. The CDR3 sequence: CASSAEGWTEAFF. In DNA, the CDR3 is TGTGCCAGCAGTGCGGAGGGGTGGACTGAAGCTTTCTTT.

V usage is TRBV27 and J usage is TRBJ2-1; D might be TRBD2 (6 bases). Germline loops: CDR1 MNHEY, CDR2 SMNVEV (reference sequence). The CDR3 totals 16 residues. Trimming removed 5 bases from V and 0 bases from J, with 14 bases in between. The CDR3 nucleotides are TGTGCCAGCAGTCCATACCCGGGGGTCTCCTACAATGAGCAGTTCTTC. Residues: CASSPYPGVSYNEQFF.

V is TRBV30 and J is TRBJ1-1; tentatively, D is TRBD1 (6 bases). The CDR3 length is 14 residues. Trimming shortened V by 3 bases and J by 1 base, and 12 bases separated the two germline ends. The germline CDR1 and CDR2 sequences are GTSNPN and SVGIG (reference sequence). Here the CDR3 DNA reads TGTGCCTGGAGATTTGGGGGCTGGAACACTGAAGCTTTCTTT. Translating gives CAWRFGGWNTEAFF.

This clone was detected a few times. The chain uses TRBV6-5 and TRBJ2-1, with a weak D call TRBD1 (5 bases). Germline V gene sequence: CDR1 MNHEY, CDR2 SVGAGI. This CDR3 has 16 amino acids. V lost 2 bases and J 7 bases, leaving 18 bases between the germline ends. The CDR3 bases are TGTGCCAGCAGTTACCGACTGGACACCCTCGGTAATGAGCAGTTCTTC. Amino acids: CASSYRLDTLGNEQFF.

This chain links TRBV19 with TRBJ2-5; no firm D call. This CDR3 has 11 amino acids. Trimming cost V 5 bases and J 2 bases, with 3 bases left between them. From germline, CDR1 is LNHDA and CDR2 SQIVND (reference sequence). In DNA form, the CDR3 reads TGTGCCAGTAGTGTACAAGAGACCCAGTACTTC. This sequence encodes CASSVQETQYF.

The chain combines TRBV29-1 with TRBJ2-1, with D possibly TRBD2 on 5 matching bases. The CDR3 contains 12 residues. V gave up 5 bases and J gave up 9 bases, with 14 bases separating them. CDR1 and CDR2 from the germline V gene are SQVTM and ANQGSEA. CDR3 nucleotide sequence: TGCAGCGTTAACCCTAGCTACTTTGAGCAGTTCTTC. It translates to CSVNPSYFEQFF.

The rearrangement joins TRBV7-9 to TRBJ2-6; D is possibly TRBD1 (6 bases). Germline V gene data show CDR1 as SEHNR and CDR2 as FQNEAQ (reference sequence). The CDR3 totals 15 residues. Trimming stripped 4 bases from V and 3 bases from J, with 10 bases between. The CDR3 sequence is CASSSQGGGANVLTF. The DNA of the CDR3 is TGTGCCAGCAGCTCACAGGGTGGTGGGGCCAACGTCCTGACTTTC.

V is TRBV25-1 and J is TRBJ2-1; TRBD2 might be the D (6 bases). Germline assignment: CDR1 MGHDK and CDR2 SYGVNS. The CDR3 is 16 residues long. The V end was cut by 3 bases, the J end by 0 bases, with 12 bases between. The CDR3 loop reads CASSEGSGLSYNEQFF. The CDR3 bases are TGTGCCAGCAGTGAGGGTAGCGGCCTCTCCTACAATGAGCAGTTCTTC.

This clone has more than one count but fewer than ten. V and J are TRBV29-1 and TRBJ2-7; D gene uncertain. Germline assignment: CDR1 SQVTM and CDR2 ANQGSEA. This CDR3 has 12 amino acids. The V gene lost 4 bases and the J gene lost 1 base, with 8 bases spanning the gap. The CDR3 here is CSVGPSSYEQYF. The CDR3 DNA reads as TGCAGCGTTGGTCCCAGTTCCTACGAGCAGTACTTC.

The chain carries TRBV5-6 and TRBJ2-2, with TRBD2 identical over 7 bases. Germline V gives CDR1 SGHDT, CDR2 YYEEEE. The CDR3 covers 17 residues. J gave up 11 bases and V 4 bases, and 20 bases lay outside the gene matches. The CDR3: CASSAPALAASIGELFF. In DNA, the CDR3 is TGTGCCAGCAGCGCGCCGGCGCTAGCGGCCTCTATTGGAGAGCTGTTTTTT.

This chain links TRBV7-4 with TRBJ2-2, with 7 bases aligning to TRBD1. The CDR3 sequence is 15 residues long. V lost 6 bases to trimming and J lost 4 bases; unmatched junction nucleotides: 8. CDR1 is SGHVT, CDR2 SQSDAQ, per germline. CDR3 sequence: CASRHQGQFTGELFF. The CDR3 DNA reads TGTGCCAGCAGACACCAGGGACAGTTCACCGGGGAGCTGTTTTTT.

The chain recombines TRBV27 with TRBJ1-6; D call uncertain. This CDR3 is 12 amino acids long. Trimming took off 5 bases at V and 7 bases at J, with 6 bases between the two ends. Per the germline V gene, CDR1 is MNHEY and CDR2 is SMNVEV (reference sequence). CDR3 DNA sequence: TGTGCCAGCAGTGATAGAAATTCACCCCTCCACTTT. This encodes CASSDRNSPLHF.

The V and J genes are TRBV5-1 and TRBJ2-2; 8 bases are shared with TRBD2. The CDR3 runs to 17 residues. The trim removed 3 bases at V and 5 bases at J, leaving 12 bases unmatched. CDR1 is SGHRS, CDR2 YFSETQ, per germline. CDR3 residues: CASSYSRREASTGELFF. DNA for the CDR3: TGCGCCAGCAGCTACTCTCGGCGGGAGGCCAGTACCGGGGAGCTGTTTTTT.

The chain links TRBV5-1 to TRBJ1-6; the match to TRBD1 covers 7 bases. The CDR3 covers 15 residues. Germline values: CDR1 SGHRS, CDR2 YFSETQ. Trimming took 4 bases from V and 6 from J; bases not matched to a gene: 7. CDR3 DNA: TGCGCCAGCAGCAACCGGGACAGTCTTAATTCACCCCTCCACTTT. It encodes CASSNRDSLNSPLHF.

This clone has more than one count but fewer than ten. J is TRBJ1-2 and V is TRBV11-2; a weak D match, TRBD1 (5 bases). Per the germline V gene, CDR1 is SGHAT and CDR2 is FQNNGV. V lost 3 bases and J lost 5, with 16 bases in between. The CDR3 is 15 amino acids. The CDR3: CASSLNPGRGYGYTF. The CDR3 DNA is TGTGCCAGCAGCTTGAACCCTGGGCGGGGGTATGGCTACACCTTC.

The chain links TRBV9 to TRBJ2-1; 9 bases map to TRBD2. This CDR3 has 15 residues. Germline V gene sequence: CDR1 SGDLS, CDR2 YYNGEE. V trimming: 3 bases; J trimming: 2 bases; junction bases outside the gene matches: 3. As DNA, the CDR3 is TGTGCCAGCAGCGGAAGACTAGCGGCCTACAATGAGCAGTTCTTC. Protein: CASSGRLAAYNEQFF. Full variable domain (rest looked up from reference TRBV9 and TRBJ2-1): DSGVTQTPKHLITATGQRVTLRCSPRSGDLSVYWYQQSLDQGLQFLIQYYNGEERAKGNILERFSAQQFPDLHSELNLSSLELGDSALYFCASSGRLAAYNEQFFGPGTRLTVL.

The chain has TRBV4-3 and TRBJ2-1; 8 nucleotides match TRBD2. V was clipped by 0 bases and J by 15 bases; unmatched bases: 10. The CDR3 covers 14 residues. The germline CDR1 and CDR2 sequences are LGHNA and YSLEER. In DNA form, the CDR3 reads TGCGCCAGCAGCCAAGACGCAGCGGGGGCGAACCTGTTCTTC. It translates to CASSQDAAGANLFF.

This clone occurred once. This chain uses TRBV29-1 with TRBJ1-2, with 7 positions matching TRBD1. The CDR3 extends over 14 amino acids. CDR1 is SQVTM and CDR2 is ANQGSEA in the germline V gene. V lost 0 bases to trimming and J lost 3 bases; unmatched junction nucleotides: 4. The CDR3 nucleotides read TGCAGCGTTGAAGATCGACAGGGTGACTATGGCTACACCTTC. As protein: CSVEDRQGDYGYTF.

In its sample, this clone was seen once. The V and J genes are TRBV28 and TRBJ1-5; no clear D gene. The V and J ends lost 6 bases and 4 bases respectively, with 16 bases between them. Per germline, CDR1 MDHEN and CDR2 SYDVKM. The CDR3 runs to 15 residues. This CDR3 reads CASSRGRPINQPQHF. The DNA of the CDR3 is TGTGCCAGCAGCCGAGGGCGGCCGATTAATCAGCCCCAGCATTTT. The full variable domain, rest sourced from reference TRBV28 and TRBJ1-5, is DVKVTQSSRYLVKRTGEKVFLECVQDMDHENMFWYRQDPGLGLRLIYFSYDVKMKEKGDIPEGYSVSREKKERFSLILESASTNQTSMYLCASSRGRPINQPQHFGDGTRLSIL.

The V gene is TRBV9, the J gene TRBJ2-5, with 10 bases that match TRBD2. Germline values: CDR1 SGDLS, CDR2 YYNGEE. The junction had 2 bases not matched to a gene; V was cut back by 0 bases and J by 3 bases. This CDR3 is built from 15 residues. For the CDR3, the DNA is TGTGCCAGCAGCGTAGAAGGACTAGCGGAAGAGACCCAGTACTTC. The encoded protein is CASSVEGLAEETQYF.

This clone was seen only a few times. The chain uses TRBV7-9 and TRBJ2-7; D unresolved. Germline-derived CDR1 and CDR2 are SEHNR and FQNEAQ (reference sequence). V was shortened by 1 base and J by 6 bases, with 10 bases between the two germline ends. This CDR3 region has 13 residues. CDR3 amino acids: CASSLGERVEQYF. The CDR3 nucleotides read TGTGCCAGCAGCTTAGGAGAACGAGTCGAGCAGTACTTC.

The chain carries TRBV23-1 and TRBJ1-2; the match to TRBD1 covers 9 bases. TRBV23-1 is given ORF status, its function remaining uncertain. This CDR3 region has 15 residues. The V gene end was trimmed by 3 bases and the J gene end by 2 bases; junction bases not matched to a gene: 4. The CDR3 sequence: CASSHRQGVNYGYTF. CDR3 coding DNA: TGCGCCAGCAGTCATCGACAGGGGGTCAACTATGGCTACACCTTC.

This clone appeared a single time. This sample also contains other DNA sequences that code for the same CDR3. The rearrangement joins TRBV29-1 to TRBJ1-2; no clear D. The CDR3 loop spans 10 amino acids. Germline CDR1 reads SQVTM; CDR2 reads ANQGSEA. Trimming removed 0 bases at V and 7 bases at J, with 3 bases between. In DNA, the CDR3 is TGCAGCGTTGAAGAGGGTGGCTACACCTTC. Amino acid sequence: CSVEEGGYTF.

The chain recombines TRBV18 with TRBJ2-7, with a weak D call TRBD1 (5 bases). Between the trimmed V and J ends, which lost 3 bases and 4 bases, there was a span of 10 bases. The CDR3 extends over 13 amino acids. The V gene's germline CDR1 is KGHSH and CDR2 LQKENI. CDR3 region: CASSPAGRYEQYF. DNA for the CDR3: TGTGCCAGCTCACCCGCAGGGCGGTACGAGCAGTACTTC.